These 17 T cell receptor beta chains originate from one sample sequenced in a study of cytomegalovirus exposure and HLA in healthy donors (dated by TCRdb to about 2017). The library relied on the immunoSEQ multiplex PCR assay. For the multiplex PCR, a mixture combining 60 forward primers for TCR Vbeta segments and 13 reverse primers for TCR Jbeta segments was used. TCRdb provides this immuneACCESS table in a form limited to in-frame rearrangements. Some clones are lacking; in checked studies, under half of them reflect an unresolved V gene, and why the rest are absent is not known. The sample includes 160,000 or so clones, with roughly three quarters observed a single time. The ten largest clones add up to around 1.4% of the sample. The specimen was PBMCs. These receptors were obtained from a man aged 55 to 70 in good health and CMV-seronegative.

The V call is TRBV5-1, the J call TRBJ2-7; TRBD2 matches at 10 bases. Germline V gene data show CDR1 as SGHRS and CDR2 as YFSETQ. The CDR3 contains 14 residues. J was trimmed by 6 bases and V by 7 bases; bases with no gene match: 10. In DNA form, the CDR3 reads TGCGCCAGCTCCCTAGCGGGAGAGCCCTCCGAGCAGTACTTC. The encoded protein is CASSLAGEPSEQYF.

This chain uses TRBV5-8 with TRBJ2-2; 7 nucleotides line up with TRBD1. The V and J ends lost 6 bases and 0 bases, in that order; junction bases with no gene match: 5. The CDR3 length is 15 residues. CDR1 is SGHTS, CDR2 YDEGEE, per germline. The CDR3 region has the DNA TGTGCCAGCACCTGGGACAGCGCGAACACCGGGGAGCTGTTTTTT. It specifies CASTWDSANTGELFF.

In its sample, this clone was seen once. The chain links TRBV5-4 to TRBJ2-5; 8 bases line up with TRBD2. The J segment lost 4 bases and the V segment lost 4 bases, leaving 12 bases of the junction unmatched. Germline values: CDR1 SGHNT, CDR2 YYREEE (reference sequence). The CDR3 length is 16 residues. The CDR3 spells CASSPKAGAGRETQYF. The CDR3 DNA is TGTGCCAGCAGCCCCAAAGCGGGAGCGGGTCGAGAGACCCAGTACTTC.

This clone has only a few counts. The chain links TRBV6-5 to TRBJ1-3; D is unresolved. CDR1 and CDR2 (germline): MNHEY, SVGAGI. The CDR3 consists of 15 residues. V lost 6 bases and J 0 bases, leaving 12 bases between the germline ends. Here the CDR3 reads CASSYQATSGNTIYF. The DNA of the CDR3 is TGTGCCAGCAGCTACCAGGCGACCTCTGGAAACACCATATATTTT.

V is TRBV18 and J is TRBJ1-5; D is ambiguous. Germline V gene data show CDR1 as KGHSH and CDR2 as LQKENI. V was clipped by 4 bases and J by 1 base, with 14 bases between them. This CDR3 comprises 16 residues. The CDR3 reads CASSLFPTESNQPQHF. CDR3 DNA: TGTGCCAGCTCACTCTTCCCAACGGAGAGCAATCAGCCCCAGCATTTT.

The V and J genes are TRBV7-2 and TRBJ2-1; 11 bases agree with TRBD2. Germline CDR1 is SGHTA and CDR2 is FQGNSA. The CDR3 covers 18 residues. The V and J ends lost 3 bases and 6 bases, in that order; junction bases with no gene match: 13. The CDR3 spells CASSFFWNRLAGLNEQFF. CDR3 bases: TGTGCCAGCAGCTTTTTCTGGAACAGACTAGCGGGACTCAATGAGCAGTTCTTC. The full variable domain, in which reference TRBV7-2 and TRBJ2-1 provide the parts outside the CDR3, is GAGVSQSPSNKVTEKGKDVELRCDPISGHTALYWYRQSLGQGLEFLIYFQGNSAPDKSGLPSDRFSAERTGGSVSTLTIQRTQQEDSAVYLCASSFFWNRLAGLNEQFFGPGTRLTVL.

The V and J genes are TRBV30 and TRBJ1-1; the D gene is possibly TRBD1 (6 bases). This CDR3 has 14 residues. Trimming took off 2 bases at V and 0 bases at J, with 10 bases between the two ends. Germline CDR1 is GTSNPN and CDR2 is SVGIG (reference sequence). DNA for the CDR3: TGTGCCTGGAGTCGCAGGGGCCTGAACACTGAAGCTTTCTTT. Translated: CAWSRRGLNTEAFF.

This chain joins TRBV19 and TRBJ1-6; D gene uncertain. CDR1 is LNHDA and CDR2 is SQIVND in the germline V gene (reference sequence). V was trimmed by 3 bases and J by 4 bases, leaving 13 bases between them. This CDR3 region has 16 residues. For the CDR3, the DNA is TGTGCCAGTAGTATCGGGTACCCTCTGTATAATTCACCCCTCCACTTT. It translates to CASSIGYPLYNSPLHF.

This clone has only one observation. For the CDR3, the DNA is TGTGCCAGCAGCGTAGTCGGGGGGGACTACAATGAGCAGTTCTTC. Amino acids: CASSVVGGDYNEQFF. The chain combines TRBV9 with TRBJ2-1; 8 bases align to TRBD2. With 0 bases clipped from V and 3 bases from J, the junction kept 2 bases outside the gene matches. Germline CDR1 and CDR2: SGDLS and YYNGEE. The CDR3 has 15 amino acids.

The chain combines TRBV9 with TRBJ2-1; the match to TRBD2 covers 12 bases. Germline V lookup: CDR1 SGDLS, CDR2 YYNGEE. CDR3 length: 16 amino acids. With 4 bases clipped from V and 6 bases from J, the junction kept 8 bases outside the gene matches. For the CDR3, the DNA is TGTGCCAGCAGCTCTACGACTAGCGGGGGATCCAATGAGCAGTTCTTC. This codes for CASSSTTSGGSNEQFF.

The V and J genes are TRBV27 and TRBJ2-1, with TRBD2 matching 8 bases. Trimming took 3 bases from V and 0 from J; bases not matched to a gene: 10. CDR3 size: 18 residues. Germline lookup yields CDR1 MNHEY and CDR2 SMNVEV (reference sequence). As DNA, the CDR3 is TGTGCCAGCAGTTTCCGTCGATCAAGCGGGAGCTCCTACAATGAGCAGTTCTTC. It codes for CASSFRRSSGSSYNEQFF.

With regard to this clone: In the same sample, other DNA sequences code for this CDR3. The chain carries TRBV28 and TRBJ2-3, with TRBD2 identical over 8 bases. The CDR3 length is 15 residues. The ends lost 3 bases at V and 1 base at J; junction bases unmatched: 3. From germline, CDR1 is MDHEN and CDR2 SYDVKM. The CDR3 region is CASSFKAGGTDTQYF. CDR3 in DNA: TGTGCCAGCAGTTTTAAAGCGGGGGGCACAGATACGCAGTATTTT.

This clone was seen only a few times. V gene TRBV2 combines with J gene TRBJ1-5, with D uncertain. Germline loops: CDR1 SNHLY, CDR2 FYNNEI. The CDR3 totals 13 residues. Trimming removed 6 bases from V and 1 base from J, with 7 bases in between. The DNA of the CDR3 is TGTGCCAGCAGAGAGACAAGCAATCAGCCCCAGCATTTT. It specifies CASRETSNQPQHF.

This chain connects TRBV9 to TRBJ2-3, with a weak D call TRBD1 (5 bases). CDR3 length: 15 amino acids. Per the germline V gene, CDR1 is SGDLS and CDR2 is YYNGEE. Trimming removed 3 bases at V and 7 bases at J, with 18 bases between. The CDR3 DNA reads as TGTGCCAGCAGCGCAACCTGGGGCGGCCAGAATACGCAGTATTTT. Translation: CASSATWGGQNTQYF.

V is TRBV19 and J is TRBJ2-7, with a tentative D call TRBD1 (6 bases). Looked up from germline, CDR1 is LNHDA and CDR2 is SQIVND (reference sequence). The CDR3 sequence is 14 residues long. V lost 4 bases to trimming and J lost 2 bases, with 12 bases between them. Here the CDR3 reads CASSSRDMAYEQYF. CDR3 coding DNA: TGTGCCAGTAGTAGCCGGGACATGGCCTACGAGCAGTACTTC. Based on the CDR3 plus reference TRBV19 and TRBJ2-7, the full variable domain is DGGITQSPKYLFRKEGQNVTLSCEQNLNHDAMYWYRQDPGQGLRLIYYSQIVNDFQKGDIAEGYSVSREKKESFPLTVTSAQKNPTAFYLCASSSRDMAYEQYFGPGTRLTVT.

This clone was seen more than once but under ten times. This chain joins TRBV7-9 and TRBJ1-6, with a tentative D call TRBD1 (6 bases). There are 14 residues in the CDR3. Trimming took off 4 bases at V and 10 bases at J, with 14 bases between the two ends. Germline V gene lookup returns CDR1 SEHNR and CDR2 FQNEAQ (reference sequence). The CDR3 bases are TGTGCCAGCAGCTCGAACAGGGTAGAGTCACCCCTCCACTTT. Its translation: CASSSNRVESPLHF. Combining the CDR3 with reference TRBV7-9 and TRBJ1-6 gives the whole variable domain DTGVSQNPRHKITKRGQNVTFRCDPISEHNRLYWYRQTLGQGPEFLTYFQNEAQLEKSRLLSDRFSAERPKGSFSTLEIQRTEQGDSAMYLCASSSNRVESPLHFGNGTRLTVT.

On this clone: Germline is not matched at one junction end, which may reflect a read error. The CDR3 nucleotides are TGTTCCAGCAGCCCCGACAAATCCTATAATTCACCCCTCCACTTT. Protein product: CSSSPDKSYNSPLHF. This rearrangement joins TRBV7-9 to TRBJ1-6; D remains unclear. This CDR3 has 15 amino acids. CDR1 SEHNR and CDR2 FQNEAQ come from the germline V gene (reference sequence).